The clone carrying this T cell receptor (beta chain) was seen ten or more times. The time point: newly diagnosed GD, antithyroid drugs for less than 3 months. PBMC RNA served as the TCR library source. As collected, the peripheral blood samples measured 8 to 9 milliliters each and went into EDTA tubes. The sample originates from a study of regulatory T cells in long-lasting Graves disease. Turning to the study itself: The study enrolled newly diagnosed Graves' patients on antithyroid drugs under 3 months.

Investigators prepared the TCR beta libraries by applying iRepertoire HTBI primers and Arm-PCR of CDR3 regions. Per the original data handling: The samples included under 75 TRBV and roughly 14 TRBJ segments. TCRdb re-called the multiplex PCR reads with MiXCR, one entry per CDR3 protein. None of the V and J calls come from the authors' own analysis; TCRdb made them. The sample records around 400,000 distinct CDR3 sequences, less than 20% being singletons. The input for sequencing was peripheral blood mononuclear cells (PBMCs), taken at new diagnosis, from a patient treated with antithyroid drugs. The clonotype originates from a female donor with Graves disease.

The CDR3 protein is CASSESQGTEQFF. In DNA form, the CDR3 reads TGTGCCAGCAGTGAGAGTCAGGGTACTGAGCAGTTCTTC. This chain joins TRBV2 and TRBJ2-1; possible D gene TRBD1, 5 bases. V lost 3 bases and J lost 9, with 12 bases in between. Germline CDR1 is SNHLY and CDR2 is FYNNEI. The CDR3 spans 13 residues.